Listed here is a single T cell receptor (beta chain). Its antigen is as yet unknown. The CDR3 end lies 3 residues beyond the end of the read and is filled in from the germline J gene. These data originate in a study of Tregs in tolerant kidney transplant recipients. Across the study: Related graft donors supplied nonmyeloablative bone marrow transplants, and mixed chimerism was transient.

The protocol was immunoSEQ multiplex PCR, while the TCRdb copy is restricted to in-frame clones and leaves out a portion. Here the sample table reports about 30,000 clones. Unstimulated Tregs (CD4+CD25+CD127-) and CD4+CD25- non-Tregs were sorted from PBMCs. Overall study findings and caveats: Biological reproducibility was not directly addressed, but technical replication error appeared minimal. Nucleotide sequences could not be compared across some patients' samples due to primer changes.

The CDR3 is 14 amino acids. Germline V gene data show CDR1 as DFQATT and CDR2 as SNEGSKA (reference sequence). Between the trimmed V and J ends, which lost 8 bases and 5 bases, there was a span of 19 bases. The sequence derives from a human donor who received a combined kidney and bone marrow transplant. This rearrangement joins TRBV20-1 to TRBJ1-5; D remains unclear. The source was CD8+ T cells from blood, collected before the transplant. The sequenced part of the CDR3 DNA is TGCAGTACGCCCACATTGGGCCTCGATCAGCCC. This encodes CSTPTLGLDQP. The CDR3 in full is CSTPTLGLDQPQHF.